This TCR beta chain is from a study of T cells after yellow fever vaccination. Points from the study as a whole: The study re-detected most primary-vaccination clones after the booster (96% CD4, roughly 85% CD8). Clonotypes appearing in both CD4 and CD8 compartments existed, and their share was small.

Comment on this clonotype: Its antigen is unknown.

TCRdb ran MiXCR on the 5' RACE reads and lists one entry per CDR3 protein. Of about 630,000 distinct CDR3 sequences listed, roughly an eighth are singletons. The CDR3 has 15 amino acids. CDR1 and CDR2 (germline): SGHTA, FQGNSA. J lost 4 bases, V lost 5 bases, and 10 bases had no gene match. The chain couples TRBV7-2 to TRBJ2-7; 8 bases are shared with TRBD1. The sequences come from PBMCs, collected on the day of the yellow fever booster vaccination. The TCR sequence derives from a man aged 25 to 40 who received the YFV17D yellow fever vaccine. CDR3 coding DNA: TGTGCCAGCAGCCACGGCGGGACAGGATCTTACGAGCAGTACTTC. Translation: CASSHGGTGSYEQYF. Full variable domain (outside the CDR3, taken from reference TRBV7-2 and TRBJ2-7): GAGVSQSPSNKVTEKGKDVELRCDPISGHTALYWYRQSLGQGLEFLIYFQGNSAPDKSGLPSDRFSAERTGGSVSTLTIQRTQQEDSAVYLCASSHGGTGSYEQYFGPGTRLTVT.